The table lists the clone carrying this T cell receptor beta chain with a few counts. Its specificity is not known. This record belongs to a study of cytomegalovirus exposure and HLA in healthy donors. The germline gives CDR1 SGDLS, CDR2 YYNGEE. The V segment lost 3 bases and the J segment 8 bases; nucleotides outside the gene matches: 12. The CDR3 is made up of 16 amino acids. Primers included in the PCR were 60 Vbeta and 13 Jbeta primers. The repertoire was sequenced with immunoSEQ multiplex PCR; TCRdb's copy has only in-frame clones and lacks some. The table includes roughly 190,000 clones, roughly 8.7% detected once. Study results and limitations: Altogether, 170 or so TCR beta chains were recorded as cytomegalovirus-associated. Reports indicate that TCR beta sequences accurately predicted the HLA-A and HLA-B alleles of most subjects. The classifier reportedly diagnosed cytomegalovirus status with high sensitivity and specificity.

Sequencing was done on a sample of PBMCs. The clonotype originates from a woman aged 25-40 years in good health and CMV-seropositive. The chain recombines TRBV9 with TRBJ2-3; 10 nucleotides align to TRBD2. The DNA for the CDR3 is TGTGCCAGCAGCGAGGGATGGGCTAGCGGGGGTGGTACGCAGTATTTT. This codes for CASSEGWASGGGTQYF.